This T cell receptor (beta chain) comes out of a study of control samples from healthy donors and cancer patients. Trimming removed 5 bases from V and 7 bases from J, with 17 bases in between. This CDR3 is built from 13 residues. Germline-derived CDR1 and CDR2 are GTSNPN and SVGIG (reference sequence). Only in-frame clones appear in the TCRdb table, and some are missing; sequencing was by immunoSEQ multiplex PCR. The sample carries 150,000 to 200,000 clones, 88% recorded once. The sequence was obtained from a man aged 18 to 29 in good health. The sample was blood. This chain joins TRBV30 and TRBJ1-1; possibly TRBD1 for D (5 bases). The CDR3 coding sequence is TGTGCCTGGTACGTCGTGAACAGGCGTGAAGCTTTCTTT. It yields the protein CAWYVVNRREAFF.